This entry lists 23 T cell receptor beta chains sequenced from one sample in a study of blood T cell dynamics during melanoma immunotherapy. Time point defined: week 3, after first cycle of checkpoint inhibitor. Some clones are missing from TCRdb's copy, which holds only in-frame ones; the method was immunoSEQ multiplex PCR. The sample carries about 19,000 clones, roughly nine tenths recorded once. The source material was blood, sampled from a patient treated with checkpoint blockade. The receptors originated from a human donor with melanoma.

This clone is a singleton in its sample. V usage is TRBV9 and J usage is TRBJ2-5; possibly TRBD1 for D (6 bases). The CDR3 consists of 16 residues. V was trimmed by 5 bases and J by 0 bases, leaving 17 bases between them. Germline loops: CDR1 SGDLS, CDR2 YYNGEE. The DNA for the CDR3 is TGTGCCAGCAGTGGGGGCAGTGGTCGGAACCAAGAGACCCAGTACTTC. It codes for CASSGGSGRNQETQYF.

The chain employs TRBV19 and TRBJ2-2; 10 bases map to TRBD1. This CDR3 comprises 18 residues. V lost 3 bases, J lost 0 bases, and 7 bases stayed unmatched. CDR1 and CDR2 from the germline V gene are LNHDA and SQIVND (reference sequence). The CDR3 DNA reads as TGTGCCAGTAGTATCATCGGGGACAGGGGAGCGAACACCGGGGAGCTGTTTTTT. It is translated as CASSIIGDRGANTGELFF.

This clone has only one observation. This chain uses TRBV5-1 with TRBJ2-7, with 10 nucleotides matching TRBD2. Germline CDR1 reads SGHRS; CDR2 reads YFSETQ. V shed 2 bases, J shed 2 bases, and the junction held 4 bases outside the gene matches. The CDR3 is made up of 15 amino acids. In DNA, the CDR3 is TGCGCCAGCAGCTTAACTAGCGGGATAGCCTACGAGCAGTACTTC. Its protein product is CASSLTSGIAYEQYF.

This sequence joins TRBV7-9 and TRBJ2-5; the match to TRBD1 covers 9 bases. This CDR3 region has 12 residues. J lost 5 bases, V lost 7 bases, and 2 bases had no gene match. CDR1 is SEHNR, CDR2 FQNEAQ, per germline (reference sequence). CDR3 in amino acids: CASTDRGETQYF. The CDR3 DNA sequence: TGTGCCAGCACTGACAGGGGGGAGACCCAGTACTTC.

V is TRBV4-1 and J is TRBJ1-5, with D hard to call. This CDR3 spans 14 amino acids. V dropped 2 bases and J dropped 3 bases, with 8 bases sitting between them. Germline CDR1 reads MGHRA; CDR2 reads YSYEKL. In nucleotides, the CDR3 is TGCGCCAGCAGCCAAAGGCAGAACAATCAGCCCCAGCATTTT. Its protein product is CASSQRQNNQPQHF.

The V and J genes are TRBV2 and TRBJ1-1, with TRBD1 matching 7 bases. This CDR3 is built from 15 residues. V trimming: 6 bases; J trimming: 5 bases; junction bases outside the gene matches: 12. The germline gives CDR1 SNHLY, CDR2 FYNNEI. CDR3 DNA: TGTGCCAGCAGGTCCGACCCGACAGGGAGAACTGAAGCTTTCTTT. Its translation is CASRSDPTGRTEAFF.

The J gene is TRBJ1-1, the V gene TRBV5-8, with D possibly TRBD1 on 5 matching bases. Germline V gives CDR1 SGHTS, CDR2 YDEGEE. The CDR3 length is 15 residues. Trimming shortened V by 4 bases and J by 3 bases, and 16 bases separated the two germline ends. The CDR3 DNA reads TGTGCCAGCAGCCCTGGAGGGGACCCATACACTGAAGCTTTCTTT. This gives the protein CASSPGGDPYTEAFF.

The genes are TRBV7-8 and TRBJ2-3; D remains unclear. Trimming cost V 0 bases and J 4 bases, with 5 bases left between them. This CDR3 region has 13 residues. Looked up from germline, CDR1 is SGHVS and CDR2 is FQNEAQ. CDR3 DNA: TGTGCCAGCAGCTTAGCTCTTCCAGATACGCAGTATTTT. It specifies CASSLALPDTQYF.

This chain connects TRBV30 to TRBJ2-3; 9 nucleotides line up with TRBD1. The CDR3 spans 12 residues. CDR1 GTSNPN and CDR2 SVGIG come from the germline V gene (reference sequence). The trim removed 2 bases at V and 11 bases at J, leaving 5 bases unmatched. The CDR3 sequence: CAWSLGQGRQYF. The CDR3 DNA reads as TGTGCCTGGAGTCTCGGACAGGGGAGGCAGTATTTT.

The chain has TRBV23-1 and TRBJ2-5, with D tentatively TRBD1 (6 bases). TRBV23-1 is an ORF; its function is uncertain. The CDR3 extends over 14 amino acids. Trimming took 6 bases from V and 3 from J, leaving 14 bases between them. CDR3 loop: CASSRGQPEETQYF. CDR3 DNA: TGCGCCAGCAGCCGAGGACAGCCCGAAGAGACCCAGTACTTC.

The chain recombines TRBV9 with TRBJ2-1; 7 nucleotides match TRBD2. The germline gives CDR1 SGDLS, CDR2 YYNGEE. The CDR3 covers 15 residues. Trimming removed 3 bases from V and 3 bases from J; junction bases left unmatched: 6. DNA of the CDR3: TGTGCCAGCAGCGCCGGACTAGGTAACTACAATGAGCAGTTCTTC. It specifies CASSAGLGNYNEQFF.

The chain employs TRBV28 and TRBJ2-1; 8 bases fit TRBD2. The CDR3 totals 18 residues. CDR1 MDHEN and CDR2 SYDVKM come from the germline V gene. V was pared by 7 bases and J by 1 base, with 15 bases of the junction left unmatched. CDR3 amino acids: CASIRTLGLAGSYNEQFF. The CDR3 DNA reads TGTGCCAGCATCCGAACCCTAGGTCTAGCGGGTTCCTACAATGAGCAGTTCTTC. The full variable domain, its missing parts supplied by reference TRBV28 and TRBJ2-1, is DVKVTQSSRYLVKRTGEKVFLECVQDMDHENMFWYRQDPGLGLRLIYFSYDVKMKEKGDIPEGYSVSREKKERFSLILESASTNQTSMYLCASIRTLGLAGSYNEQFFGPGTRLTVL.

This chain connects TRBV27 to TRBJ2-5, with D hard to call. The end of the DNA fits TRBJ2-7 better, so the J call may be wrong. CDR1 MNHEY and CDR2 SMNVEV come from the germline V gene (reference sequence). The CDR3 is 14 amino acids. The CDR3 DNA reads TGTGCCAGCAGTTTATCGACGACTTCCTACGAGCAGTACTTC. Encoded protein: CASSLSTTSYEQYF.

The chain employs TRBV5-1 and TRBJ2-2; 11 positions agree with TRBD2. The CDR3 runs 18 residues. V gave up 1 base and J gave up 7 bases; unmatched junction bases: 12. Germline-derived CDR1 and CDR2 are SGHRS and YFSETQ. The CDR3 nucleotides read TGCGCCAGCAGCTTGCGTCGACTAGCGGGACTACAGCACGGGGAGCTGTTTTTT. Protein sequence: CASSLRRLAGLQHGELFF.

This chain connects TRBV28 to TRBJ1-3, with D perhaps matching TRBD1 (6 bases). This CDR3 region has 15 residues. Germline values: CDR1 MDHEN, CDR2 SYDVKM. Trimming removed 8 bases at V and 4 bases at J, with 18 bases between. In DNA form, the CDR3 reads TGTGCCAGCGGATATCGTACAGGGATCGGAAACACCATATATTTT. The encoded protein is CASGYRTGIGNTIYF.

The V call is TRBV18, the J call TRBJ1-5, with D unclear. CDR3 length: 13 amino acids. Trimming took 3 bases from V and 5 from J, leaving 8 bases between them. The germline CDR1 and CDR2 sequences are KGHSH and LQKENI. The CDR3 is CASSPRGDQPQHF. DNA of the CDR3: TGTGCCAGCTCACCCCGCGGGGATCAGCCCCAGCATTTT.

V is TRBV19 and J is TRBJ2-7, with D hard to call. V lost 5 bases and J 2 bases, leaving 7 bases between the germline ends. CDR1 LNHDA and CDR2 SQIVND come from the germline V gene (reference sequence). CDR3 length equals 12 residues. CDR3 residues: CASSLPPYEQYF. DNA for the CDR3: TGTGCCAGTAGTCTCCCCCCCTACGAGCAGTACTTC.

The rearrangement joins TRBV27 to TRBJ1-1; tentatively, D is TRBD1 (6 bases). The CDR3 is made up of 17 amino acids. CDR1 is MNHEY and CDR2 is SMNVEV in the germline V gene (reference sequence). The V end lost 2 bases, the J end lost 3 bases, and 19 bases lay between the germline ends. The CDR3 coding sequence is TGTGCCAGCAGTTTAAGTGGCCAGGGGACGGTGGACACTGAAGCTTTCTTT. This encodes CASSLSGQGTVDTEAFF.

J is TRBJ1-2 and V is TRBV30; D may be TRBD1 (6 bases). Looked up from germline, CDR1 is GTSNPN and CDR2 is SVGIG (reference sequence). The CDR3 runs to 16 residues. V lost 2 bases and J lost 6, with 22 bases in between. CDR3 protein: CAWSLVGGRQAHGYTF. DNA for the CDR3: TGTGCCTGGAGTCTGGTGGGGGGCCGACAGGCCCATGGCTACACCTTC.

The rearrangement joins TRBV19 to TRBJ1-2; 9 nucleotides align to TRBD1. CDR1 is LNHDA, CDR2 SQIVND, per germline (reference sequence). The V gene end was trimmed by 5 bases and the J gene end by 7 bases; junction bases not matched to a gene: 5. The CDR3 consists of 13 residues. The CDR3 nucleotides read TGTGCCAGTAGTCTCCGACAGGGGGGTGGCTACACCTTC. Its translation: CASSLRQGGGYTF.

The sample holds one count of this clone. This chain connects TRBV28 to TRBJ1-3, with 8 positions matching TRBD1. V trimming: 6 bases; J trimming: 7 bases; junction bases outside the gene matches: 17. This CDR3 is built from 17 residues. Germline V CDR1 and CDR2: MDHEN, SYDVKM. CDR3 in DNA: TGTGCCAGCAGATTAACGGGGCAGGGGGCGAGGAGGAACACCATATATTTT. It codes for CASRLTGQGARRNTIYF. The full variable domain, in which reference TRBV28 and TRBJ1-3 provide the parts outside the CDR3, is DVKVTQSSRYLVKRTGEKVFLECVQDMDHENMFWYRQDPGLGLRLIYFSYDVKMKEKGDIPEGYSVSREKKERFSLILESASTNQTSMYLCASRLTGQGARRNTIYFGEGSWLTVV.

The chain is built from TRBV7-3 and TRBJ2-3; 9 bases map to TRBD1. CDR1 is SGHTA, CDR2 FQGTGA, per germline. V gave up 4 bases and J gave up 2 bases; unmatched junction bases: 7. This CDR3 is built from 16 residues. CDR3 in amino acids: CASSSGTGLDTDTQYF. The CDR3 bases are TGTGCCAGCAGCTCAGGGACAGGGCTAGACACAGATACGCAGTATTTT.

The gene calls are TRBV6-4 and TRBJ2-3; perhaps TRBD2 as D (6 bases). This CDR3 comprises 14 residues. The V and J ends lost 6 bases and 3 bases respectively, with 13 bases between them. Germline V gene sequence: CDR1 MRHNA, CDR2 SNTAGT. In nucleotides, the CDR3 is TGTGCCAGCAGAGAAAGGGAGGCGACAGATACGCAGTATTTT. It specifies CASREREATDTQYF.